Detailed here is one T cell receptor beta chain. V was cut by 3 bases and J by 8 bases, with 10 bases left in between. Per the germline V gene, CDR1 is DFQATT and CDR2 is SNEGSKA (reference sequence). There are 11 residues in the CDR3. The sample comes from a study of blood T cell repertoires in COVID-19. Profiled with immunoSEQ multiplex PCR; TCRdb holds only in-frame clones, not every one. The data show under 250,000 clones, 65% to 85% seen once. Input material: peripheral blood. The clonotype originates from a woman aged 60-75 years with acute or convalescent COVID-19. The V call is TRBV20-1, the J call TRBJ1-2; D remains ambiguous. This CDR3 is CSASTEGGYTF. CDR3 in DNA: TGCAGTGCTAGTACTGAGGGCGGCTACACCTTC.